The 10 T cell receptor beta chains below were found in one sample sequenced in a study of blood T cell repertoires in COVID-19. Only in-frame clones appear in the TCRdb table, and some are missing; sequencing was by immunoSEQ multiplex PCR. The table shows 250,000 or so clones, with around 90% occurring only once. The source material was peripheral blood. The receptor source for this set is a woman in her 30s with acute or convalescent COVID-19.

The table lists this clone with a count of one. The genes are TRBV5-1 and TRBJ1-2; weak D call: TRBD1 (6 bases). This CDR3 contains 14 residues. Per germline, CDR1 SGHRS and CDR2 YFSETQ. V was clipped by 4 bases and J by 0 bases, with 10 bases between them. CDR3 nucleotides: TGCGCCAGCAGCCGGGACACGGCTAACTATGGCTACACCTTC. Translated: CASSRDTANYGYTF.

Points on this clone: Germline and junction disagree at one end, which may indicate a read error. The chain has TRBV15 and TRBJ2-7, with TRBD1 identical over 9 bases. CDR1 is LNHNV, CDR2 YYDKDF, per germline (reference sequence). The CDR3 has 17 amino acids. CDR3 protein: CATSRDVKPGTGSFGNF. The CDR3 nucleotides are TGTGCCACCAGCAGAGATGTGAAGCCGGGGACAGGGAGTTTCGGGAACTTC.

The chain is built from TRBV6-5 and TRBJ2-7; 10 positions match TRBD2. This CDR3 is 16 amino acids long. V was clipped by 0 bases and J by 1 base; unmatched bases: 3. From germline, CDR1 is MNHEY and CDR2 SVGAGI. The DNA for the CDR3 is TGTGCCAGCAGTTACTCGGTACTAGCGGGATCCTACGAGCAGTACTTC. It specifies CASSYSVLAGSYEQYF.

This clone has more than one count but fewer than ten. The chain joins TRBV4-1 to TRBJ1-4, with unresolved D. Germline assignment: CDR1 MGHRA and CDR2 YSYEKL. The germline V and J ends were trimmed by 5 bases and 3 bases, with 16 bases remaining between them. The CDR3 runs to 16 residues. DNA of the CDR3: TGCGCCAGCAGCGCCCGAGGCCAACAATCTAATGAAAAACTGTTTTTT. Its protein product is CASSARGQQSNEKLFF.

The chain couples TRBV13 to TRBJ2-7; 7 bases map to TRBD2. Trimming removed 4 bases from V and 0 bases from J; junction bases left unmatched: 15. The germline CDR1 and CDR2 sequences are PRHDT and FYEKMQ (reference sequence). This CDR3 has 18 amino acids. CDR3 in amino acids: CASSSEGGREPPSYEQYF. The CDR3 nucleotides are TGTGCCAGCAGCTCAGAGGGTGGGCGGGAGCCCCCCTCCTACGAGCAGTACTTC.

The rearrangement joins TRBV9 to TRBJ1-5; D possibly corresponds to TRBD1 (5 bases). Germline CDR1 and CDR2: SGDLS and YYNGEE. The V gene lost 3 bases and the J gene lost 4 bases, with 11 bases spanning the gap. There are 14 residues in the CDR3. The CDR3 loop reads CASSATDSNQPQHF. The CDR3 region has the DNA TGTGCCAGCAGCGCCACCGACAGTAATCAGCCCCAGCATTTT.

This clone was counted a single time. The rearrangement uses TRBV19 and TRBJ1-5, with 7 bases fitting TRBD1. The CDR3 has 13 amino acids. Germline V lookup: CDR1 LNHDA, CDR2 SQIVND (reference sequence). V lost 8 bases to trimming and J lost 7 bases; unmatched junction nucleotides: 8. Written as DNA, the CDR3 is TGTGCCAGTCGCTCCAACAGGGGACAGCCCCAGCATTTT. Translating gives CASRSNRGQPQHF.

The chain is built from TRBV7-8 and TRBJ2-7; possible D gene TRBD2, 6 bases. The V gene lost 4 bases and the J gene lost 0 bases, with 13 bases spanning the gap. The CDR3 has 15 residues. Per the germline V gene, CDR1 is SGHVS and CDR2 is FQNEAQ. In nucleotides, the CDR3 is TGTGCCAGCAGCTACCGTTGGGGAGGCTCCTACGAGCAGTACTTC. Its translation is CASSYRWGGSYEQYF.

This chain links TRBV3-1 (or the pseudogene TRBV3-2) with TRBJ1-2; 7 nucleotides agree with TRBD1. The germline V gene encodes CDR1 LGHDT and CDR2 YNNKEL (reference sequence). V shed 4 bases and J 4 bases; nucleotides not matched to a gene: 9. The CDR3 length is 15 residues. The CDR3 sequence is CASSLAGQPLYGYTF. The CDR3, as DNA: TGTGCCAGCAGCCTTGCGGGACAGCCCCTCTATGGCTACACCTTC.

The gene calls are TRBV9 and TRBJ2-2, with D perhaps TRBD2 (5 bases). This CDR3 has 14 residues. Germline assignment: CDR1 SGDLS and CDR2 YYNGEE. V dropped 5 bases and J dropped 4 bases, with 12 bases sitting between them. The CDR3 region is CASRAGSATGELFF. The CDR3 DNA sequence: TGTGCCAGCAGGGCGGGCAGCGCCACCGGGGAGCTGTTTTTT.